This entry concerns a single T cell receptor beta chain. The antigen remains unidentified. These data originate in a study of shared clonotypes between healthy human individuals. Study findings and constraints: Shared clonotypes: approximately 5% naive CD4, around 4% naive CD8, about 2.5% memory CD4, under 0.45% memory CD8.

The repertoire was sequenced with immunoSEQ multiplex PCR; TCRdb's copy has only in-frame clones and lacks some. The sample lists roughly 2.2 million clones, just over 90% occurring once. This CDR3 contains 15 residues. J gave up 4 bases and V 5 bases, and 4 bases lay outside the gene matches. Per germline, CDR1 SEHNR and CDR2 FQNEAQ (reference sequence). The sequence derives from a man aged 18 to 30 in good health. Some clones in this sample may be carry-over from other donors' samples. V and J are TRBV7-9 and TRBJ2-7; 14 bases line up with TRBD2. The sample was naive CD4+ T cells from PBMCs. Specified subset: CD45RA+ positively selected. The CDR3 protein is CASSQRLAGGYEQYF. The CDR3, as DNA: TGTGCCAGCAGCCAGAGACTAGCGGGAGGGTACGAGCAGTACTTC.